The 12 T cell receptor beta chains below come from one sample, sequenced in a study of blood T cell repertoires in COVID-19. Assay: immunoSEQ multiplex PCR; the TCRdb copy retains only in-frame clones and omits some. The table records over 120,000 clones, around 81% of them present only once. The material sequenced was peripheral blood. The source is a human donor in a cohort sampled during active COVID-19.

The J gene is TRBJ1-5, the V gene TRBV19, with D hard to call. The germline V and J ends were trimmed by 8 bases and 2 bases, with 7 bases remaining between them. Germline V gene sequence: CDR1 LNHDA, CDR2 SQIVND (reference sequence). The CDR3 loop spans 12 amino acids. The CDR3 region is CASRQGNQPQHF. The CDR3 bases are TGTGCCAGTCGGCAGGGCAATCAGCCCCAGCATTTT.

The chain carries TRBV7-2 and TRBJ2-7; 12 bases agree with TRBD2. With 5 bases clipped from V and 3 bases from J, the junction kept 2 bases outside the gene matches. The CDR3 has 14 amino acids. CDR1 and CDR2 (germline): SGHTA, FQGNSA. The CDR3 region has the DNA TGTGCCAGCAGCGCACTAGCGGGAGGCTACGAGCAGTACTTC. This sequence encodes CASSALAGGYEQYF.

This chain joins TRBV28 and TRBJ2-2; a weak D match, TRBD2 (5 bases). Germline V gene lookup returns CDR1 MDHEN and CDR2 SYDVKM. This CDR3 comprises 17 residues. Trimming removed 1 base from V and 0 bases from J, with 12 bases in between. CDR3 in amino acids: CASSLFKGATNTGELFF. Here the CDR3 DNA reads TGTGCCAGCAGTTTATTTAAGGGAGCGACGAACACCGGGGAGCTGTTTTTT.

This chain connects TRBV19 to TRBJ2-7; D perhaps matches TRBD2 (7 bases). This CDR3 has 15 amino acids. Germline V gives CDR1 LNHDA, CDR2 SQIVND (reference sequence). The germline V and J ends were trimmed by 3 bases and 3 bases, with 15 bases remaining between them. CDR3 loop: CASSMGGGNIYEQYF. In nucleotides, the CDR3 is TGTGCCAGTAGTATGGGGGGGGGCAACATCTACGAGCAGTACTTC. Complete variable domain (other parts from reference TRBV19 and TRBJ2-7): DGGITQSPKYLFRKEGQNVTLSCEQNLNHDAMYWYRQDPGQGLRLIYYSQIVNDFQKGDIAEGYSVSREKKESFPLTVTSAQKNPTAFYLCASSMGGGNIYEQYFGPGTRLTVT.

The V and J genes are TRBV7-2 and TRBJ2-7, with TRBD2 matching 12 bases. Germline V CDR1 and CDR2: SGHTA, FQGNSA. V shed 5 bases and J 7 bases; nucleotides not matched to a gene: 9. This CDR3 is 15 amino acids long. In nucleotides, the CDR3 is TGTGCCAGCAGCGCCAGACTAGCGGGAGAGAGGGAGCAGTACTTC. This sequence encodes CASSARLAGEREQYF.

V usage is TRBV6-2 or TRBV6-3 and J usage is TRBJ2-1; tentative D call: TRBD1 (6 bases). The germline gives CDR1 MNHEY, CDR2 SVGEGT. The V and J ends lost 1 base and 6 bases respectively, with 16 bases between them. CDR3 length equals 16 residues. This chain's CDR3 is CASSYYGTLGLNEQFF. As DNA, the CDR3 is TGTGCCAGCAGTTACTACGGGACACTTGGTCTCAATGAGCAGTTCTTC.

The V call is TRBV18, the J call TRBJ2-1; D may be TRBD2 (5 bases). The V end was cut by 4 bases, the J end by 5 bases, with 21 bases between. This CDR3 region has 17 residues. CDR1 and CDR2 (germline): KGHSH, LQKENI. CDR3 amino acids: CASSQRESNWENNEQFF. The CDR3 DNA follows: TGTGCCAGCTCACAAAGGGAGTCCAACTGGGAGAACAATGAGCAGTTCTTC.

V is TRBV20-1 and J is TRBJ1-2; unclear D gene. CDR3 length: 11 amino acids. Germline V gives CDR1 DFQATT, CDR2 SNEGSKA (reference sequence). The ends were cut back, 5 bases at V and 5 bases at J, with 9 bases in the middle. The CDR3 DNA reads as TGCAGTGCTCTGACCGGGTATGGCTACACCTTC. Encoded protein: CSALTGYGYTF.

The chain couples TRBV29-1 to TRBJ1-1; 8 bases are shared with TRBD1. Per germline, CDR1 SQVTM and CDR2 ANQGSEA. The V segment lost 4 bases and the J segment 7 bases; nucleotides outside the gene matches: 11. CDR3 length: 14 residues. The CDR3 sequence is CSVVKDRDYFEAFF. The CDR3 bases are TGCAGCGTTGTAAAGGACAGGGATTATTTTGAAGCTTTCTTT.

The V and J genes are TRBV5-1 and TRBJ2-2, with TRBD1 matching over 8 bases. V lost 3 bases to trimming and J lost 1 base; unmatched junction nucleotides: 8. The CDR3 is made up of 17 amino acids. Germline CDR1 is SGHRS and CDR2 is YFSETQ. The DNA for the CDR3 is TGCGCCAGCAGCTCCAACCCCGGGACAGGGAACACCGGGGAGCTGTTTTTT. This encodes CASSSNPGTGNTGELFF. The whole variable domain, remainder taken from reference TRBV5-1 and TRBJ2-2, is KAGVTQTPRYLIKTRGQQVTLSCSPISGHRSVSWYQQTPGQGLQFLFEYFSETQRNKGNFPGRFSGRQFSNSRSEMNVSTLELGDSALYLCASSSNPGTGNTGELFFGEGSRLTVL.

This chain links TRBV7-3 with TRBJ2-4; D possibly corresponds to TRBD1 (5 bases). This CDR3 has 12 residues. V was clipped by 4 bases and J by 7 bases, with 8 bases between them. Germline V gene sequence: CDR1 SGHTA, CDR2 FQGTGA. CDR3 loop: CASSSPGNIQYF. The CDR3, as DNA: TGTGCCAGCAGCTCCCCAGGGAACATTCAGTACTTC.

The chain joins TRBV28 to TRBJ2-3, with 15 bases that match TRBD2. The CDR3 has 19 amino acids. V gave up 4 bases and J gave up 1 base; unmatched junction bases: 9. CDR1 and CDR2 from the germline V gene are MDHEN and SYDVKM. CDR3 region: CASSSPGLAGGRGTDTQYF. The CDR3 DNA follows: TGTGCCAGCAGTTCTCCGGGACTAGCGGGAGGAAGGGGCACAGATACGCAGTATTTT.